This is a list of T cell receptor beta chains from one sample in a study of shared clonotypes between healthy human individuals. Libraries were prepared by immunoSEQ multiplex PCR; TCRdb keeps only in-frame clonotypes and omits some of them. The repertoire includes 800,000 to 1,200,000 clones, 78% of them detected once, and more than 0.45% sits in the top ten. Sequenced: memory CD4+ T cells from PBMCs. All receptors derive from a man aged 18 to 29 in good health. Some clones in this sample may be carry-over from other donors' samples. CDR3s include the opening cysteine and the closing phenylalanine or tryptophan.

v_call: TRBV9
cdr3_length: 14
j_call: TRBJ2-7
cdr3_aa: CASSPRLTSYEQYF

v_call: TRBV5-6
cdr3_length: 15
j_call: TRBJ2-5
cdr3_aa: CASSFFERTQETQYF

v_call: TRBV6-1
cdr3_length: 13
j_call: TRBJ2-1
cdr3_aa: CASSERQGQEQFF

v_call: TRBV15
cdr3_length: 15
j_call: TRBJ2-7
cdr3_aa: CATSTQREGPYEQYF

v_call: TRBV5-1
cdr3_length: 15
j_call: TRBJ1-1
cdr3_aa: CASSLDGRMNTEAFF

v_call: TRBV7-2
cdr3_length: 13
j_call: TRBJ1-1
cdr3_aa: CASSLAGGLEAFF

v_call: TRBV5-1
cdr3_length: 16
j_call: TRBJ2-3
cdr3_aa: CASSPPRAISTDTQYF

v_call: TRBV7-3
cdr3_length: 14
j_call: TRBJ1-1
cdr3_aa: CASSPAGTNTEAFF

v_call: TRBV7-8
cdr3_length: 15
j_call: TRBJ2-7
cdr3_aa: CASRRMDRGHNEQYF

v_call: TRBV11-1
cdr3_length: 14
j_call: TRBJ2-1
cdr3_aa: CASSLGLGVRGQFF

v_call: TRBV2
cdr3_length: 14
j_call: TRBJ1-4
cdr3_aa: CASRIGGLGEKLFF

v_call: TRBV18
cdr3_length: 12
j_call: TRBJ1-2
cdr3_aa: CASSPEHYGYTF

v_call: TRBV28
cdr3_length: 16
j_call: TRBJ1-4
cdr3_aa: CASSLTLTEMGEKLFF

v_call: TRBV4-1
cdr3_length: 14
j_call: TRBJ1-6
cdr3_aa: CASSQGRYNSPLHF

v_call: TRBV6-5
cdr3_length: 13
j_call: TRBJ1-1
cdr3_aa: CASKQGENTEAFF

v_call: TRBV18
cdr3_length: 15
j_call: TRBJ1-3
cdr3_aa: CASSPTGSSGNTIYF

v_call: TRBV19
cdr3_length: 15
j_call: TRBJ2-1
cdr3_aa: CASSRTSGDYNEQFF

v_call: TRBV5-1
cdr3_length: 14
j_call: TRBJ1-1
cdr3_aa: CASSQDRLNTEAFF

v_call: TRBV18
cdr3_length: 13
j_call: TRBJ1-1
cdr3_aa: CASSPDRYTEAFF

v_call: TRBV11-3
cdr3_length: 14
j_call: TRBJ1-3
cdr3_aa: CASSSRTDGNTIYF

v_call: TRBV28
cdr3_length: 14
j_call: TRBJ1-2
cdr3_aa: CASSSPDRTGIYTF

v_call: TRBV5-1
cdr3_length: 17
j_call: TRBJ2-1
cdr3_aa: CASSLGWTSTKGDEQFF

v_call: TRBV7-2
cdr3_length: 17
j_call: TRBJ2-3
cdr3_aa: CASSPRGLGQLTDTQYF

v_call: TRBV7-2
cdr3_length: 14
j_call: TRBJ2-5
cdr3_aa: CASSPPNIQETQYF

v_call: TRBV7-2
cdr3_length: 13
j_call: TRBJ2-1
cdr3_aa: CASSLATGGEQFF

v_call: TRBV19
cdr3_length: 12
j_call: TRBJ1-1
cdr3_aa: CASSMRGTEAFF

v_call: TRBV18
cdr3_length: 15
j_call: TRBJ2-4
cdr3_aa: CASSPLQGGEDIQYF

v_call: TRBV25-1
cdr3_length: 15
j_call: TRBJ1-5
cdr3_aa: CASSDGRFSNQPQHF

v_call: TRBV28
cdr3_length: 13
j_call: TRBJ2-5
cdr3_aa: CASTKGGRETQYF

v_call: TRBV19
cdr3_length: 14
j_call: TRBJ2-7
cdr3_aa: CASRSQGPLYEQYF

v_call: TRBV6-1
cdr3_length: 15
j_call: TRBJ2-3
cdr3_aa: CASSPSGSFTDTQYF

v_call: TRBV19
cdr3_length: 15
j_call: TRBJ1-5
cdr3_aa: CASSADFRRDQPQHF

v_call: TRBV7-9
cdr3_length: 13
j_call: TRBJ1-1
cdr3_aa: CASSLGLGTEAFF

v_call: TRBV2
cdr3_length: 14
j_call: TRBJ2-5
cdr3_aa: CASSELSGQETQYF

v_call: TRBV6-5
cdr3_length: 14
j_call: TRBJ1-2
cdr3_aa: CASSTLFTVYGYTF

v_call: TRBV5-1
cdr3_length: 16
j_call: TRBJ2-7
cdr3_aa: CASSLEVAEFSYEQYF

v_call: TRBV28
cdr3_length: 15
j_call: TRBJ2-5
cdr3_aa: CASGKVGTSQGTQYF

v_call: TRBV27
cdr3_length: 14
j_call: TRBJ2-7
cdr3_aa: CASSLGSAPYEQYF

v_call: TRBV18
cdr3_length: 14
j_call: TRBJ1-1
cdr3_aa: CASSPQTQNTEAFF

v_call: TRBV4-2
cdr3_length: 18
j_call: TRBJ1-4
cdr3_aa: CASSQDLNLGGRREKLFF

v_call: TRBV7-3
cdr3_length: 13
j_call: TRBJ2-5
cdr3_aa: CASSLTVQETQYF

v_call: TRBV7-3
cdr3_length: 15
j_call: TRBJ2-5
cdr3_aa: CASSLMGTGEETQYF

v_call: TRBV27
cdr3_length: 12
j_call: TRBJ2-1
cdr3_aa: CASSFGDNEQFF

v_call: TRBV6-1
cdr3_length: 14
j_call: TRBJ1-5
cdr3_aa: CASSESGEREAQHF

v_call: TRBV7-9
cdr3_length: 13
j_call: TRBJ2-7
cdr3_aa: CASSVVGGYEQYF

v_call: TRBV2
cdr3_length: 16
j_call: TRBJ1-4
cdr3_aa: CASSSRDTTANEKLFF

v_call: TRBV5-4
cdr3_length: 14
j_call: TRBJ1-2
cdr3_aa: CASSLPLRPYGYTF

v_call: TRBV2
cdr3_length: 13
j_call: TRBJ2-5
cdr3_aa: CASGFVGEETQYF

v_call: TRBV29-1
cdr3_length: 12
j_call: TRBJ1-1
cdr3_aa: CSVVQGSSEAFF

v_call: TRBV6-6
cdr3_length: 11
j_call: TRBJ1-1
cdr3_aa: CASSGPDEAFF

v_call: TRBV4-2
cdr3_length: 15
j_call: TRBJ1-2
cdr3_aa: CASSQRGGVNYGYTF

v_call: TRBV18
cdr3_length: 16
j_call: TRBJ1-1
cdr3_aa: CASSLSGGGIGTEAFF

v_call: TRBV6-6
cdr3_length: 14
j_call: TRBJ1-1
cdr3_aa: CASSPPGAGLGAFF

v_call: TRBV6-5
cdr3_length: 15
j_call: TRBJ2-1
cdr3_aa: CASIPGPFPSHEQFF

v_call: TRBV5-1
cdr3_length: 14
j_call: TRBJ1-2
cdr3_aa: CASSLQTVRSGYTF

v_call: TRBV7-2
cdr3_length: 15
j_call: TRBJ2-7
cdr3_aa: CASSFQGTPSYEQYF